A single sample is the source of the 19 T cell receptor beta chains below, sequenced in a study of radiation and T cells in renal cell carcinoma. Measured with immunoSEQ multiplex PCR; TCRdb has only the in-frame clones, and not every one. The sample lists about 150,000 clones, about 87% seen once, with 10% to 15% in the top ten. The sample's time point: blood 2 weeks post-SBRT. As to treatment: 15 Gy SBRT to primary tumor, nephrectomy 4 weeks later. Source: blood, taken from a patient whose treatment included radiotherapy and nephrectomy. All receptors come from a woman aged 50 to 60 with renal cell carcinoma.

J is TRBJ1-1 and V is TRBV10-3, with 8 bases matching TRBD1. J was trimmed by 1 base and V by 10 bases; bases with no gene match: 2. Per the germline V gene, CDR1 is ENHRY and CDR2 is SYGVKD. This CDR3 region has 12 residues. DNA of the CDR3: TGTGCCAGCGGACAGGGGAACACTGAAGCTTTCTTT. Protein sequence: CASGQGNTEAFF.

J is TRBJ1-5 and V is TRBV5-4, with D unresolved. Trimming took 2 bases from V and 4 from J, leaving 13 bases between them. The CDR3 totals 15 residues. The germline V gene encodes CDR1 SGHNT and CDR2 YYREEE (reference sequence). CDR3 amino acids: CASSFDRAINQPQHF. CDR3 bases: TGTGCCAGCAGCTTCGACCGGGCGATAAATCAGCCCCAGCATTTT.

This clone showed up just once. The chain uses TRBV4-3 and TRBJ2-7; 11 nucleotides line up with TRBD1. The CDR3 runs to 16 residues. V lost 0 bases, J lost 0 bases, and 1 base stayed unmatched. CDR1 is LGHNA, CDR2 YSLEER, per germline. As DNA, the CDR3 is TGCGCCAGCAGCCAAGAAGGGACAGGGGGCTCCTACGAGCAGTACTTC. Residues: CASSQEGTGGSYEQYF.

This clone occurred a few times. The chain joins TRBV5-4 to TRBJ2-7; D is perhaps TRBD2 (6 bases). CDR3 length equals 13 residues. Trimming stripped 2 bases from V and 5 bases from J, with 11 bases between. Germline V gene lookup returns CDR1 SGHNT and CDR2 YYREEE (reference sequence). The CDR3 reads CASSFRGVNEQYF. The CDR3 nucleotides are TGTGCCAGCAGCTTCCGCGGGGTTAACGAGCAGTACTTC.

The rearrangement links TRBV7-2 to TRBJ2-5; TRBD2 agrees at 11 bases. Trimming cost V 2 bases and J 5 bases; bases outside gene matches: 10. Germline V lookup: CDR1 SGHTA, CDR2 FQGNSA. The CDR3 length is 17 residues. This CDR3 reads CASSLIGSGGAGETQYF. The CDR3 nucleotides read TGTGCCAGCAGCTTAATTGGTAGCGGGGGGGCCGGGGAGACCCAGTACTTC. Filled out from reference TRBV7-2 and TRBJ2-5, the complete variable domain reads GAGVSQSPSNKVTEKGKDVELRCDPISGHTALYWYRQSLGQGLEFLIYFQGNSAPDKSGLPSDRFSAERTGGSVSTLTIQRTQQEDSAVYLCASSLIGSGGAGETQYFGPGTRLLVL.

V is TRBV13 and J is TRBJ2-3; D gene uncertain. From germline, CDR1 is PRHDT and CDR2 FYEKMQ (reference sequence). Trimming shortened V by 5 bases and J by 4 bases, and 10 bases separated the two germline ends. The CDR3 extends over 13 amino acids. CDR3 sequence (DNA): TGTGCCAGCAGCCAGGTGGGGTCAGATACGCAGTATTTT. Amino acid sequence: CASSQVGSDTQYF.

The chain combines TRBV18 with TRBJ1-6; the match to TRBD1 covers 8 bases. V lost 3 bases, J lost 5 bases, and 9 bases stayed unmatched. The length of the CDR3 is 17 residues. CDR1 and CDR2 from the germline V gene are KGHSH and LQKENI. This chain's CDR3 is CASSPTTGESHNSPLHF. DNA of the CDR3: TGTGCCAGCTCACCGACGACAGGGGAGAGTCATAATTCACCCCTCCACTTT.

The sample holds one count of this clone. This CDR3 reads CASSPSQDNIQYF. The CDR3 DNA sequence: TGTGCCAGCAGCCCCTCCCAAGACAACATTCAGTACTTC. The chain combines TRBV7-9 with TRBJ2-4; no clear D. V gave up 5 bases and J gave up 7 bases, with 12 bases separating them. Germline assignment: CDR1 SEHNR and CDR2 FQNEAQ (reference sequence). CDR3 length: 13 residues.

The V gene is TRBV7-3, the J gene TRBJ2-3, with D perhaps TRBD1 or TRBD2 (6 bases each). The germline V gene has CDR1 SGHTA and CDR2 FQGTGA. Trimming cost V 2 bases and J 0 bases, with 9 bases left between them. The CDR3 length is 15 residues. Here the CDR3 reads CASSLRGPSTDTQYF. The CDR3 DNA follows: TGTGCCAGCAGCTTACGGGGGCCTAGCACAGATACGCAGTATTTT.

The rearrangement links TRBV7-9 to TRBJ2-3; 11 bases match TRBD1. The V and J ends lost 5 bases and 3 bases, in that order; junction bases with no gene match: 4. Germline loops: CDR1 SEHNR, CDR2 FQNEAQ (reference sequence). This CDR3 comprises 15 residues. CDR3 DNA sequence: TGTGCCAGCAGCCCAAGGGACAGGGGGACAGATACGCAGTATTTT. Its protein product is CASSPRDRGTDTQYF.

The chain has TRBV15 and TRBJ1-1, with D uncertain. The CDR3 spans 15 residues. In germline, CDR1 is LNHNV, CDR2 YYDKDF (reference sequence). The V end lost 0 bases, the J end lost 5 bases, and 13 bases lay between the germline ends. The CDR3 DNA sequence: TGTGCCACCAGCAGAGATGAGGAGGGAAGGACTGAAGCTTTCTTT. This sequence encodes CATSRDEEGRTEAFF. Based on the CDR3 plus reference TRBV15 and TRBJ1-1, the full variable domain is DAMVIQNPRYQVTQFGKPVTLSCSQTLNHNVMYWYQQKSSQAPKLLFHYYDKDFNNEADTPDNFQSRRPNTSFCFLDIRSPGLGDTAMYLCATSRDEEGRTEAFFGQGTRLTVV.

The chain uses TRBV19 and TRBJ2-1; no reliable D call. This CDR3 is 15 amino acids long. Germline-derived CDR1 and CDR2 are LNHDA and SQIVND (reference sequence). Trimming left V 3 bases short and J 9 bases short, with 18 bases between. CDR3 nucleotide sequence: TGTGCCAGTAGTATGTCGACGGGTCTACAAGGTGAGCAGTTCTTC. It is translated as CASSMSTGLQGEQFF.

This sequence joins TRBV15 and TRBJ1-1; possibly TRBD1 for D (5 bases). V lost 0 bases and J lost 0, with 17 bases in between. Germline CDR1 is LNHNV and CDR2 is YYDKDF (reference sequence). The CDR3 totals 18 residues. DNA of the CDR3: TGTGCCACCAGCAGAGATGGGGCCCTCGTCAGACTGAACACTGAAGCTTTCTTT. This translates into CATSRDGALVRLNTEAFF.

J is TRBJ1-2 and V is TRBV14; no clear D gene. This CDR3 region has 14 residues. CDR1 is SGHDN and CDR2 is FVKESK in the germline V gene. V was shortened by 3 bases and J by 4 bases, with 12 bases between the two germline ends. The CDR3 loop is CASSQSDRTYGYTF. In DNA form, the CDR3 reads TGTGCCAGCAGCCAGAGTGATCGGACCTATGGCTACACCTTC.

This chain uses TRBV2 with TRBJ2-3; D assignment may be TRBD1 or TRBD2 (5 bases each). CDR1 SNHLY and CDR2 FYNNEI come from the germline V gene. The V gene lost 6 bases and the J gene lost 6 bases, with 16 bases spanning the gap. This CDR3 is built from 14 residues. CDR3 loop: CASRRGRSSDTQYF. CDR3 nucleotides: TGTGCCAGCAGGAGGGGCAGATCTTCGGATACGCAGTATTTT.

This clone was seen only once. The chain uses TRBV4-1 and TRBJ2-3, with D uncertain. CDR3 length: 17 residues. Looked up from germline, CDR1 is MGHRA and CDR2 is YSYEKL. Trimming removed 1 base at V and 0 bases at J, with 14 bases between. The CDR3 DNA follows: TGCGCCAGCAGCCAAGGAGGATTGCGAACTAGCACAGATACGCAGTATTTT. Translated, it gives CASSQGGLRTSTDTQYF.

The rearrangement links TRBV18 to TRBJ1-1, with 8 bases matching TRBD1. Trimming took 3 bases from V and 1 from J; bases not matched to a gene: 4. Germline V lookup: CDR1 KGHSH, CDR2 LQKENI. The CDR3 is made up of 15 amino acids. The CDR3 DNA is TGTGCCAGCTCACCCAACCAGGGGGCGAACACTGAAGCTTTCTTT. Its protein product is CASSPNQGANTEAFF.

V and J are TRBV6-6 and TRBJ2-5, with D possibly matching TRBD2 (7 bases). The CDR3 runs 12 residues. Germline CDR1 MNHNY, CDR2 SVGAGI (reference sequence). Trimming took 8 bases from V and 4 from J, leaving 11 bases between them. The CDR3 loop is CASGGAGETQYF. In DNA, the CDR3 is TGTGCCAGCGGGGGGGCGGGAGAGACCCAGTACTTC.

This clone was picked up one time. The rearrangement uses TRBV7-9 and TRBJ2-2; 13 nucleotides agree with TRBD2. J lost 7 bases, V lost 6 bases, and 8 bases had no gene match. Germline lookup yields CDR1 SEHNR and CDR2 FQNEAQ (reference sequence). This CDR3 contains 16 residues. CDR3 bases: TGTGCCAGCAGTTACGGGACTAGCGGGGCTAGCGGGGAGCTGTTTTTT. Translating gives CASSYGTSGASGELFF.